A single sample is the source of the 15 T cell receptor beta chains below, sequenced in a study of T cells in women clearing cervical HPV infection. TCRdb's copy holds only in-frame clones and misses some; the assay was immunoSEQ multiplex PCR. The data include approximately 30,000 clones; the top ten clones carry roughly a sixth. The sample comprised blood buffy coat. The source of these receptors is a woman aged 18 to 69 with a cervical HPV16 infection that either progressed to CIN3+ or cleared (not recorded which).

About this clone itself: The read halts 3 residues ahead of the CDR3 end, with the missing end drawn from the germline J gene. This chain links TRBV19 with TRBJ1-2; D ambiguous. CDR1 LNHDA and CDR2 SQIVND come from the germline V gene (reference sequence). The length of the CDR3 is 16 residues. This CDR3 reads CASTALAGSSYNDYTF. The CDR3 DNA, read in part, is TGTGCCAGTACCGCACTAGCGGGGAGCTCCTACAATGAC.

Points on this clone: The read falls 3 residues short of the CDR3 end, and the missing part is taken from the germline J gene. V gene TRBV5-1 combines with J gene TRBJ2-7, with TRBD1 matching 8 bases. CDR3 length: 14 residues. The V gene end was trimmed by 4 bases and the J gene end by 0 bases; junction bases not matched to a gene: 3. CDR1 is SGHRS, CDR2 YFSETQ, per germline. The CDR3 DNA, read in part, is TGCGCCAGCAGCGTGGGACAGGCCTCCTACGAG. Residues: CASSVGQASYE. The whole CDR3 reads CASSVGQASYEQYF. Full variable domain (rest looked up from reference TRBV5-1 and TRBJ2-7): KAGVTQTPRYLIKTRGQQVTLSCSPISGHRSVSWYQQTPGQGLQFLFEYFSETQRNKGNFPGRFSGRQFSNSRSEMNVSTLELGDSALYLCASSVGQASYEQYFGPGTRLTVT.

As for this clone: At one end the junction does not follow the germline gene, possibly because of a read error. The CDR3 protein is CASSQAGQGAFDYTF. CDR3 DNA, as far as it was read: TGCGCCAGCAGCCAAGCCGGGCAGGGGGCGTTTGAT. The chain joins TRBV4-2 to TRBJ1-2; 8 bases are a match to TRBD1. Read data end 3 residues before the CDR3 end; the end is taken from the germline J gene. CDR1 is LGHNA and CDR2 is YNFKEQ in the germline V gene. CDR3 size: 15 residues.

In the case of this clone: The CDR3 end falls 3 residues outside the read, so it is completed with the germline J gene. The rearrangement links TRBV13 to TRBJ2-4, with 10 bases that match TRBD1. The germline V gene has CDR1 PRHDT and CDR2 FYEKMQ (reference sequence). CDR3 length equals 15 residues. The covered CDR3 bases are TGTGCCAGCAGCTCGGGACAGGGGAGCCTCTATGGT. This sequence encodes CASSSGQGSLYG. The entire CDR3 protein is CASSSGQGSLYGQYF.

In the case of this clone: The read terminates 3 residues ahead of where the CDR3 ends, so the germline J gene completes it. This sequence joins TRBV15 and TRBJ2-1; D may be TRBD2 (7 bases). This CDR3 comprises 14 residues. V lost 5 bases to trimming and J lost 5 bases, with 13 bases between them. Looked up from germline, CDR1 is LNHNV and CDR2 is YYDKDF (reference sequence). The CDR3 DNA, read in part, is TGTGCCACCAGCCGGGGGGCCGTTAACAATGAG. As protein: CATSRGAVNNE. The entire CDR3 protein reads CATSRGAVNNEQFF.

The CDR3 reads CSASTLTPGQSTLKNQPQHF. CDR3 DNA (partial): TGCAGTGCTAGCACTCTCACACCGGGACAGAGTACTCTCAAAAATCAGCCC. This chain connects TRBV20-1 to TRBJ1-5; 7 positions match TRBD1. The read falls 3 residues short of the CDR3 end, and the missing part is taken from the germline J gene. J lost 4 bases, V lost 3 bases, and 24 bases had no gene match. Germline lookup yields CDR1 DFQATT and CDR2 SNEGSKA (reference sequence). The CDR3 is made up of 20 amino acids.

Notes on this clone: The sequenced fragment ends 3 residues before the CDR3 boundary, so the rest is inferred from the germline J gene. The V and J genes are TRBV14 and TRBJ2-7; 9 bases line up with TRBD1. J was trimmed by 1 base and V by 3 bases; bases with no gene match: 7. CDR3 length equals 16 residues. Germline V CDR1 and CDR2: SGHDN, FVKESK. The sequenced part of the CDR3 DNA is TGTGCCAGCAGCCAGGCCCGGGACAGGGATTCCTACGAG. The encoded protein is CASSQARDRDSYE. Given in full, the CDR3 is CASSQARDRDSYEQYF.

For this clone: Read sequence stops 3 residues before the CDR3 end, and the germline J gene provides the missing end. The chain carries TRBV7-2 and TRBJ2-7; 9 bases are shared with TRBD1. Germline CDR1 is SGHTA and CDR2 is FQGNSA. The CDR3 has 15 amino acids. The V and J ends lost 0 bases and 5 bases, in that order; junction bases with no gene match: 5. The sequenced part of the CDR3 DNA is TGTGCCAGCAGCTTAGCGGGACAGGGTTTCAACGAG. It yields the protein CASSLAGQGFNE. The entire CDR3 reads CASSLAGQGFNEQYF.

On this clone: Read data end 3 residues before the CDR3 end; the end is taken from the germline J gene. The V and J genes are TRBV2 and TRBJ2-3; D might be TRBD2 (5 bases). CDR1 and CDR2 (germline): SNHLY, FYNNEI. This CDR3 is built from 13 residues. CDR3: CASKKVAKETQYF. The sequenced CDR3 bases are TGTGCCAGCAAAAAGGTAGCGAAAGAGACG. Together with reference TRBV2 and TRBJ2-3, the CDR3 gives the full variable domain: EPEVTQTPSHQVTQMGQEVILRCVPISNHLYFYWYRQILGQKVEFLVSFYNNEISEKSEIFDDQFSVERPDGSNFTLKIRSTKLEDSAMYFCASKKVAKETQYFGPGTRLTVL.

Regarding this clone: A junction boundary mismatches the germline segment, possibly from a read error. The CDR3 extends 3 residues past the end of the read, so its final part is completed from the germline J gene. Distinct nucleotide sequences in the sample also encode this CDR3. This chain uses TRBV11-2 with TRBJ1-2, with TRBD1 matching 9 bases. The CDR3 contains 15 residues. Germline V CDR1 and CDR2: SGHAT, FQNNGV. This chain's CDR3 is CASSAYRGLNYGYTF. Incomplete CDR3 DNA: TGTGCCAGCAGCGCATACAGGGGGCTGAACTATGGA. Drawing the rest from reference TRBV11-2 and TRBJ1-2, the complete variable domain is EAGVAQSPRYKIIEKRQSVAFWCNPISGHATLYWYQQILGQGPKLLIQFQNNGVVDDSQLPKDRFSAERLKGVDSTLKIQPAKLEDSAVYLCASSAYRGLNYGYTFGSGTRLTVV.

CDR3: CAWSVPGKYGQYF. The sequenced CDR3 bases are TGTGCCTGGAGTGTCCCAGGGAAATATGGT. The rearrangement uses TRBV30 and TRBJ2-4; a possible D gene is TRBD1 (5 bases). The CDR3 end lies 3 residues beyond the end of the read and is filled in from the germline J gene. Germline V lookup: CDR1 GTSNPN, CDR2 SVGIG (reference sequence). The length of the CDR3 is 13 residues.

Comment on this clone: The read terminates 3 residues before the CDR3 end, so the remaining end is supplied by the germline J gene. The chain carries TRBV12-3 or TRBV12-4 and TRBJ2-2; 8 bases fit TRBD2. CDR3 size: 14 residues. The ends lost 8 bases at V and 3 bases at J; junction bases unmatched: 5. CDR3 in amino acids: CASSRGGDTGELFF. The CDR3 DNA, read in part, is TGTGCCAGCTCCCGGGGGGGGGACACCGGGGAG.

Turning to this clone: The CDR3 end lies 3 residues beyond the end of the read and is filled in from the germline J gene. The chain recombines TRBV18 with TRBJ2-7; 10 bases are shared with TRBD1. V was pared by 0 bases and J by 5 bases, with 10 bases of the junction left unmatched. This CDR3 spans 17 amino acids. CDR1 is KGHSH and CDR2 is LQKENI in the germline V gene. CDR3 in amino acids: CASSPPWADRGGHEQYF. The sequenced CDR3 bases are TGTGCCAGCTCACCACCATGGGCGGACAGGGGGGGACACGAG.

CDR3 bases read: TGTGCCAGCAGCAGGACAGGGGGCGCGTACGAG. Its translation: CASSRTGGAYE. The CDR3 as a whole reads CASSRTGGAYEQYF. V usage is TRBV6-2 or TRBV6-3 and J usage is TRBJ2-7; TRBD1 agrees at 11 bases. The read halts 3 residues ahead of the CDR3 end, with the missing end drawn from the germline J gene. The trim removed 6 bases at V and 4 bases at J, leaving 5 bases unmatched. Germline CDR1 and CDR2: MNHEY and SVGEGT. The CDR3 loop spans 14 amino acids.

With respect to this clone: The DNA ends 3 residues before the CDR3 does, and the rest of the CDR3 is filled in from the germline J gene. This chain joins TRBV20-1 and TRBJ2-3; D is unclear. Germline values: CDR1 DFQATT, CDR2 SNEGSKA (reference sequence). The length of the CDR3 is 13 residues. The CDR3 sequence: CSASGYYQETQYF. The sequenced CDR3 bases are TGCAGTGCTAGCGGGTACTACCAAGAGACG.